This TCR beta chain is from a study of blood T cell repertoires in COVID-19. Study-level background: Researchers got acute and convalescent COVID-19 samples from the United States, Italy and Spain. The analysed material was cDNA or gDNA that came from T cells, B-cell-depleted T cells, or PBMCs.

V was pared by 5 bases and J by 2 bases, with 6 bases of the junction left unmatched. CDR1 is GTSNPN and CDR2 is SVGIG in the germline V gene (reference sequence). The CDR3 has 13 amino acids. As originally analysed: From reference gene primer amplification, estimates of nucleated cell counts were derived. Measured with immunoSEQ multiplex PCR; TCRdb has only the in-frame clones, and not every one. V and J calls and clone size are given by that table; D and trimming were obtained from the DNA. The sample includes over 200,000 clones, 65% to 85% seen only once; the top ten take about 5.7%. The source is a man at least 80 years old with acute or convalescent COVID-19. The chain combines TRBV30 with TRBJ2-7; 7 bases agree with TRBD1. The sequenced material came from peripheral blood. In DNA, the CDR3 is TGTGCCTGGTTCCGAACAGGGGCCTACGAGCAGTACTTC. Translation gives CAWFRTGAYEQYF.